The present entry profiles one T cell receptor beta chain with its context. Its specificity is unknown. The same CDR3 is also encoded by other DNA sequences in this sample. The source of the sample is a study of CD8+ T cells in alopecia areata. TCR sequencing used cDNA made by reverse transcription of extracted RNA. Sequencing used immunoSEQ multiplex PCR; TCRdb keeps in-frame clones, though not all of them. The data hold around 140,000 clones, with roughly 54% observed a single time. Findings and caveats of the study: Although TCR sharing was seen in mice, sharing across patients was less clear, possibly for HLA-related reasons. Many expanded lesional clones remained in scalp and blood on tofacitinib.

The sample's treatment: oral pan-JAK inhibitor, 5-10 mg twice daily. The specimen was CD8+ T cells sorted from blood, collected at week 4, from a patient treated with tofacitinib. This TCR came from a human donor with alopecia areata.

The CDR3 spells CASSLGTYSSYEQYF. In nucleotides, the CDR3 is TGTGCCAGCAGCTTAGGGACCTACAGCTCCTACGAGCAGTACTTC. The chain carries TRBV7-2 and TRBJ2-7, with D unresolved. The CDR3 consists of 15 residues. Trimming removed 1 base at V and 0 bases at J, with 10 bases between. Looked up from germline, CDR1 is SGHTA and CDR2 is FQGNSA.